A single sample gave rise to the 28 T cell receptor beta chains below, sequenced in a study of blood T cell repertoires in COVID-19. Profiled with immunoSEQ multiplex PCR; TCRdb holds only in-frame clones, not every one. In the table there are approximately 500,000 clones, 70% to 90% of which are singletons. Material: peripheral blood. Receptor source: a human donor in a cohort sampled during active COVID-19.

The V call is TRBV7-3, the J call TRBJ2-7, with TRBD2 matching over 15 bases. CDR3 length: 14 residues. Germline-derived CDR1 and CDR2 are SGHTA and FQGTGA. The ends lost 5 bases at V and 13 bases at J; junction bases unmatched: 9. Here the CDR3 DNA reads TGTGCCAGCAGCCGAGCGGGACTAGCGGGAGGCCTTTACTTC. Amino acid sequence: CASSRAGLAGGLYF. Filled out from reference TRBV7-3 and TRBJ2-7, the complete variable domain reads GAGVSQTPSNKVTEKGKYVELRCDPISGHTALYWYRQSLGQGPEFLIYFQGTGAADDSGLPNDRFFAVRPEGSVSTLKIQRTERGDSAVYLCASSRAGLAGGLYFGPGTRLTVT.

The gene calls are TRBV30 and TRBJ1-1, with 8 positions matching TRBD1. Germline CDR1 is GTSNPN and CDR2 is SVGIG (reference sequence). The CDR3 totals 13 residues. The J segment lost 5 bases and the V segment lost 2 bases, leaving 4 bases of the junction unmatched. As DNA, the CDR3 is TGTGCCTGGAGTTTAGGACAGGGTACTGAAGCTTTCTTT. Protein product: CAWSLGQGTEAFF.

The chain combines TRBV7-3 with TRBJ2-5; weak D call: TRBD1 (5 bases). From germline, CDR1 is SGHTA and CDR2 FQGTGA. V shed 1 base and J shed 13 bases, with 13 bases lying between them. CDR3 size: 12 residues. CDR3 amino acids: CASSLKGPPPYF. As DNA, the CDR3 is TGTGCCAGCAGCTTAAAGGGGCCCCCGCCGTACTTC.

The DNA of the CDR3 is TGTGCCAGCAGCTTGAGGCCAGGGGGCCCGGCCTCTGGGGCCAACGTCCTGACTTTC. Translating it yields CASSLRPGGPASGANVLTF. This rearrangement joins TRBV7-2 to TRBJ2-6; the match to TRBD1 covers 8 bases. In germline, CDR1 is SGHTA, CDR2 FQGNSA. Trimming cost V 3 bases and J 0 bases; bases outside gene matches: 10. This CDR3 spans 19 amino acids.

This rearrangement joins TRBV6-1 to TRBJ1-2, with 7 bases matching TRBD1. Germline V gives CDR1 MNHNS, CDR2 SASEGT. The CDR3 is made up of 14 amino acids. V gave up 0 bases and J gave up 7 bases; unmatched junction bases: 5. The CDR3 sequence: CASSEARTGTGYTF. CDR3 nucleotides: TGTGCCAGCAGTGAAGCGCGGACAGGTACTGGCTACACCTTC.

This chain uses TRBV25-1 with TRBJ2-1; D might be TRBD2 (6 bases). This CDR3 region has 16 residues. CDR1 and CDR2 from the germline V gene are MGHDK and SYGVNS. V lost 8 bases and J 0 bases, leaving 17 bases between the germline ends. The CDR3 DNA reads as TGTGCCAGCTCCATTGCGGGGCCGCTCTCCTACAATGAGCAGTTCTTC. This encodes CASSIAGPLSYNEQFF.

The DNA of the CDR3 is TGCGCCAGCAGCTTGCCCTCCCGGGACTCACGCTCCTACGAGCAGTACTTC. Protein sequence: CASSLPSRDSRSYEQYF. The chain is built from TRBV5-1 and TRBJ2-7; D is perhaps TRBD2 (6 bases). This CDR3 region has 17 residues. The ends were cut back, 1 base at V and 0 bases at J, with 17 bases in the middle. CDR1 and CDR2 from the germline V gene are SGHRS and YFSETQ.

The rearrangement links TRBV15 to TRBJ2-3; D perhaps matches TRBD2 (6 bases). CDR3 size: 17 residues. V was shortened by 5 bases and J by 1 base, with 19 bases between the two germline ends. The germline gives CDR1 LNHNV, CDR2 YYDKDF (reference sequence). The DNA for the CDR3 is TGTGCCACCAGCCCCCCGCGGCCGGAGGGTGGCACAGATACGCAGTATTTT. Translation gives CATSPPRPEGGTDTQYF.

V gene TRBV11-1 combines with J gene TRBJ2-1, with a possible D match to TRBD2 (6 bases). Per germline, CDR1 SGHAT and CDR2 FQDESV (reference sequence). The CDR3 consists of 15 residues. V was pared by 5 bases and J by 7 bases, with 18 bases between. DNA of the CDR3: TGTGCCAGCAGCCCGGTTTCTAGCGTGGGTAATGAGCAGTTCTTC. Translating it yields CASSPVSSVGNEQFF. The entire variable domain, with the rest obtained from reference TRBV11-1 and TRBJ2-1, is as follows: EAEVAQSPRYKITEKSQAVAFWCDPISGHATLYWYRQILGQGPELLVQFQDESVVDDSQLPKDRFSAERLKGVDSTLKIQPAELGDSAMYLCASSPVSSVGNEQFFGPGTRLTVL.

V is TRBV30 and J is TRBJ1-2; the match to TRBD1 covers 9 bases. The CDR3 consists of 16 residues. The ends lost 5 bases at V and 1 base at J; junction bases unmatched: 11. CDR1 and CDR2 from the germline V gene are GTSNPN and SVGIG (reference sequence). CDR3 amino acids: CAWVSFPGQGNYGYTF. CDR3 coding DNA: TGTGCCTGGGTTTCCTTCCCGGGACAGGGTAACTATGGCTACACCTTC.

V usage is TRBV7-3 and J usage is TRBJ1-1; 8 bases agree with TRBD1. Germline V gene sequence: CDR1 SGHTA, CDR2 FQGTGA. CDR3 size: 16 residues. V gave up 5 bases and J gave up 0 bases; unmatched junction bases: 8. CDR3 bases: TGTGCCAGCAGCGGGGACAGGATTCCGATGAACACTGAAGCTTTCTTT. Encoded protein: CASSGDRIPMNTEAFF.

This chain uses TRBV7-2 with TRBJ2-5, with 8 positions matching TRBD2. There are 14 residues in the CDR3. The germline CDR1 and CDR2 sequences are SGHTA and FQGNSA. Trimming took 1 base from V and 4 from J; bases not matched to a gene: 2. CDR3 amino acids: CASSLVLAGETQYF. The CDR3 coding sequence is TGTGCCAGCAGCTTAGTTCTAGCGGGAGAGACCCAGTACTTC.

This chain joins TRBV18 and TRBJ1-1; D may be TRBD1 (5 bases). V lost 2 bases and J 1 base, leaving 11 bases between the germline ends. This CDR3 comprises 15 residues. Germline CDR1 reads KGHSH; CDR2 reads LQKENI. The chain's CDR3 is CASSPTQVKNTEAFF. The CDR3 nucleotides are TGTGCCAGCTCACCAACACAGGTTAAGAACACTGAAGCTTTCTTT.

This chain connects TRBV6-5 to TRBJ1-2; 8 bases match TRBD1. Per germline, CDR1 MNHEY and CDR2 SVGAGI. The CDR3 extends over 15 amino acids. J lost 3 bases, V lost 6 bases, and 9 bases had no gene match. CDR3 in DNA: TGTGCCAGCAGGTTGAACAGGGGGGTCGACTATGGCTACACCTTC. Its translation is CASRLNRGVDYGYTF.

This clone was observed a single time. The rearrangement joins TRBV7-9 to TRBJ1-6; D remains ambiguous. The CDR3 contains 15 residues. The V end was cut by 2 bases, the J end by 5 bases, with 10 bases between. Germline V lookup: CDR1 SEHNR, CDR2 FQNEAQ (reference sequence). In DNA form, the CDR3 reads TGTGCCAGCAGCTTAAGGGAGTCCGATAATTCACCCCTCCACTTT. It translates to CASSLRESDNSPLHF. The whole variable domain, remainder taken from reference TRBV7-9 and TRBJ1-6, is DTGVSQNPRHKITKRGQNVTFRCDPISEHNRLYWYRQTLGQGPEFLTYFQNEAQLEKSRLLSDRFSAERPKGSFSTLEIQRTEQGDSAMYLCASSLRESDNSPLHFGNGTRLTVT.

This clone was found a few times. The chain has TRBV2 and TRBJ2-7; 7 nucleotides line up with TRBD1. The ends lost 1 base at V and 6 bases at J; junction bases unmatched: 9. The CDR3 consists of 15 residues. In germline, CDR1 is SNHLY, CDR2 FYNNEI. The CDR3 region is CASSEVQGQQGEQYF. The CDR3 DNA reads TGTGCCAGCAGTGAAGTTCAGGGACAGCAGGGCGAGCAGTACTTC.

The rearrangement uses TRBV6-5 and TRBJ1-1, with 8 bases matching TRBD1. The germline CDR1 and CDR2 sequences are MNHEY and SVGAGI. This CDR3 has 14 residues. V shed 9 bases, J shed 1 base, and the junction held 7 bases outside the gene matches. CDR3 coding DNA: TGTGCCAGTCAGGGGGCGGTTGGGAACACTGAAGCTTTCTTT. Its translation is CASQGAVGNTEAFF.

This clone was detected only a few times. The chain has TRBV10-2 and TRBJ1-5, with 11 bases aligning to TRBD1. Looked up from germline, CDR1 is WSHSY and CDR2 is SAAADI. The junction had 4 bases not matched to a gene; V was cut back by 8 bases and J by 7 bases. This CDR3 spans 13 amino acids. The CDR3 DNA sequence: TGCGCCAGCTCCGGGGACAGGGGGCAGCCCCAGCATTTT. Its protein product is CASSGDRGQPQHF.

The rearrangement links TRBV11-2 to TRBJ1-5, with no clear D. There are 15 residues in the CDR3. Between the trimmed V and J ends, which lost 3 bases and 2 bases, there was a span of 11 bases. Germline V gene data show CDR1 as SGHAT and CDR2 as FQNNGV. CDR3 nucleotides: TGTGCCAGCAGCTTCGGCGGAGAGGGCAATCAGCCCCAGCATTTT. Translating it yields CASSFGGEGNQPQHF. The full variable domain, in which reference TRBV11-2 and TRBJ1-5 provide the parts outside the CDR3, is EAGVAQSPRYKIIEKRQSVAFWCNPISGHATLYWYQQILGQGPKLLIQFQNNGVVDDSQLPKDRFSAERLKGVDSTLKIQPAKLEDSAVYLCASSFGGEGNQPQHFGDGTRLSIL.

The chain couples TRBV11-2 to TRBJ1-1, with 8 bases identical to TRBD1. V shed 6 bases, J shed 4 bases, and the junction held 10 bases outside the gene matches. This CDR3 is built from 15 residues. CDR1 and CDR2 (germline): SGHAT, FQNNGV. CDR3 amino acids: CASSQMVTGGTEAFF. CDR3 nucleotides: TGTGCCAGCAGTCAGATGGTAACAGGGGGCACTGAAGCTTTCTTT.

V and J are TRBV3-1 (or the pseudogene TRBV3-2) and TRBJ1-5; 7 positions agree with TRBD1. V shed 2 bases and J 0 bases; nucleotides not matched to a gene: 10. In germline, CDR1 is LGHDT, CDR2 YNNKEL (reference sequence). The CDR3 has 18 amino acids. CDR3 bases: TGTGCCAGCAGCCAATTTACCCCGACAGGGAATAGCAATCAGCCCCAGCATTTT. It encodes CASSQFTPTGNSNQPQHF.

The chain uses TRBV30 and TRBJ2-7, with 7 bases matching TRBD2. The V and J ends lost 2 bases and 1 base, in that order; junction bases with no gene match: 5. From germline, CDR1 is GTSNPN and CDR2 SVGIG (reference sequence). The CDR3 contains 14 residues. The CDR3 DNA sequence: TGTGCCTGGAGTAGCGGGACGCAGTCCTACGAGCAGTACTTC. Encoded protein: CAWSSGTQSYEQYF.

The rearrangement joins TRBV9 to TRBJ2-6; TRBD2 aligns across 12 bases. The CDR3 totals 20 residues. The ends lost 3 bases at V and 1 base at J; junction bases unmatched: 11. The germline V gene encodes CDR1 SGDLS and CDR2 YYNGEE. The CDR3 region is CASSAQLTSGSGSGANVLTF. CDR3 bases: TGTGCCAGCAGCGCCCAACTGACTAGCGGGAGCGGATCTGGGGCCAACGTCCTGACTTTC.

The chain joins TRBV5-1 to TRBJ1-2, with unresolved D. Germline assignment: CDR1 SGHRS and CDR2 YFSETQ. The CDR3 extends over 15 amino acids. V dropped 0 bases and J dropped 0 bases, with 9 bases sitting between them. The CDR3, as DNA: TGCGCCAGCAGCTTGGTGGCAGGCTCTAACTATGGCTACACCTTC. Its translation is CASSLVAGSNYGYTF.

V usage is TRBV29-1 and J usage is TRBJ1-2, with 7 bases aligning to TRBD1. CDR1 is SQVTM and CDR2 is ANQGSEA in the germline V gene. The V segment lost 3 bases and the J segment 5 bases; nucleotides outside the gene matches: 3. The CDR3 totals 12 residues. CDR3 amino acids: CSVDETGYGYTF. The CDR3 nucleotides are TGCAGCGTTGATGAGACAGGGTATGGCTACACCTTC.

This sequence joins TRBV15 and TRBJ2-7; 14 positions agree with TRBD2. The germline gives CDR1 LNHNV, CDR2 YYDKDF (reference sequence). The CDR3 totals 14 residues. The trim removed 11 bases at V and 5 bases at J, leaving 8 bases unmatched. Here the CDR3 reads CASKPGLAGDEQYF. The CDR3 nucleotides are TGTGCCTCAAAGCCGGGACTAGCGGGAGACGAGCAGTACTTC.

The rearrangement links TRBV10-2 to TRBJ1-1; D perhaps matches TRBD1 (6 bases). The CDR3 contains 14 residues. Trimming cost V 3 bases and J 7 bases, with 15 bases left between them. Germline V CDR1 and CDR2: WSHSY, SAAADI. The CDR3: CASSDWTAPIEAFF. CDR3 bases: TGCGCCAGCAGTGATTGGACAGCCCCTATTGAAGCTTTCTTT.

The rearrangement links TRBV6-6 to TRBJ1-5; 8 bases map to TRBD1. The CDR3 sequence is 13 residues long. CDR1 and CDR2 from the germline V gene are MNHNY and SVGAGI (reference sequence). V lost 6 bases, J lost 7 bases, and 5 bases stayed unmatched. The CDR3 protein is CASRTGEEQPQHF. The CDR3 DNA is TGTGCCAGCAGGACAGGGGAGGAACAGCCCCAGCATTTT.